This T cell receptor (beta chain) is from a study of response to subunit inactivated influenza vaccine. This clonotype was seen a handful of times. TCRdb reprocessed the RT-PCR reads via MiXCR and lists one record per CDR3 protein. The table shows about 570,000 distinct CDR3 sequences, with about 10% occurring only once. This CDR3 is 13 amino acids long. Trimming took 5 bases from V and 2 from J, leaving 8 bases between them. Germline V CDR1 and CDR2: LNHDA, SQIVND (reference sequence). The same data also went into a second study, on T cells expressing NK-cell markers. From that study: What made the TCR beta cDNA was 5'RACE template switching with UMIs. NKG2C+ dominant clonotype frequencies in 6 or 7 donors were 1.0-7.0% of CD8+ T cells. Dominance of the CD3+CD56-NKG2C+ fraction by these clonotypes also held in a handful of donors. There remained a lack of clarity about HCMV specificity of expanded NKG2C+ T cell clones.

The rearrangement joins TRBV19 to TRBJ2-3; no reliable D call. This sequence originates from a man in his fifties who received an inactivated influenza vaccine. Sequences were derived from PBMCs from blood, sampled on the day of vaccination. For the CDR3, the DNA is TGTGCCAGTAGTGAAGAAATCACAGATACGCAGTATTTT. Amino acid sequence: CASSEEITDTQYF.